This TCR beta chain was recorded in a study of T cells in Graves' hyperthyroidism and ophthalmopathy (dated by TCRdb to the late 2010s). Regarding the research as a whole: Peripheral blood was sampled at the time of initial diagnosis, prior to any treatment. Following sampling, methimazole starting at 30 mg daily was given to hyperthyroidism patients, and high-dose intravenous methylprednisolone was given to ophthalmopathy patients. Prospective prediction of ophthalmopathy was tested in an independent validation cohort consisting of 18 to 20 hyperthyroidism patients and around 16 patients who later progressed to ophthalmopathy. The roughly 91 discovery patients were randomly divided into training and test sets at a 7:3 ratio. The study also compared thyroid tissue and blood T-cell repertoires from roughly 6 Graves' hyperthyroidism patients. TCR Vbeta CDR3 sequencing of some 140 peripheral blood samples (43 ophthalmopathy, 75 to 80 hyperthyroidism and around 17 progressor patients) is reported in the paper. TCR V-J signatures able to tell the groups apart were searched for in a discovery cohort of 95 to 100 patients, of whom 43 had Graves' ophthalmopathy and under 65 had stable Graves' hyperthyroidism. The investigation overall reported the following: In validation, the model predicted progression to ophthalmopathy with 55% to 71% sensitivity and roughly 72% specificity, a median of 6.5 months before onset. Blood samples also contained most of the expanded thyroid clonotypes (frequency above 0.001), which suggests that blood repertoires may reflect thyroid immune responses. No statistical method was used to fix the sample size in advance, and group allocation was not hidden from the investigators. Ophthalmopathy was separated from stable hyperthyroidism by a 13 V-J signature model, with about 86% sensitivity and roughly 81% specificity obtained in cross-validation and 80%/75% obtained in testing.

The junction shows trimming of 1 base on V and 3 bases on J, and the gene matches do not reach 9 bases of it. The germline V gene supplies CDR1 SGDLS and CDR2 YYNGEE. The CDR3 measures 17 amino acids from cysteine to phenylalanine. Only the CDR3 portion is preserved as DNA: 51 bases, with reading frame beginning at the first base. The hyperthyroidism patients were between 18 and 65 years old and newly diagnosed, with a disease duration of less than 2 months. Any patient with an uncontrolled infection, another autoimmune disease, pregnancy or lactation was excluded. Diagnoses relied on clinical symptoms, serum thyroxine and TRAb, thyroid ultrasound and orbital computed tomography. Blood from progressor patients was drawn when they were first diagnosed with hyperthyroidism, before any ophthalmopathy symptoms appeared. Ficoll-Paque density gradient centrifugation was used to isolate PBMCs from about 10 ml of fresh peripheral blood. Progressor patients were initially diagnosed with Graves' hyperthyroidism and developed ophthalmopathy during follow-up. Total RNA was extracted with Trizol reagent, and quality was checked on an Agilent 2100 Bioanalyzer.

TCR beta CDR3 regions were amplified from RNA transcripts. For the first round of RT-PCR on the TCR CDR3, the HTBI primer set was used together with the Qiagen OneStep RT-PCR kit. A second multiplex PCR round built the libraries, followed by size selection and purification. The libraries were sequenced on an Illumina HiSeq2000 using paired-end 100 bp reads. The authors' analysis ran thus. Raw data were processed with SOAPnuke, discarding reads with adapters, uncalled bases, mean Phred below 15, or no exact constant-primer or identifier match. High-quality paired reads were merged using COPE v1.2.5, and each unique nucleotide sequence was defined as a clonotype. Clonotypes were aligned to IMGT TRBV, TRBD and TRBJ reference segments using MiTCR v1.1. Analysis was restricted to V-J combinations with a frequency above 0.0001, which covered 98% to 99.2% of repertoires. The TCS score was defined as F50 (clonal expansion) divided by E x V (chaos), with BLOSUM62-based TCRdist calculated between CDR3 peptides within each V-J. Welch's t-statistics and random forest reduced approximately 520 V-J features to 13, which were used in a naive Bayes classifier (R e1071). The raw public reads went through TCRdb reprocessing: fastp at Q25, MiXCR clone calling, in-frame beta chains kept. Rows merge per CDR3 protein into single entries with the most common DNA and genes. The V and J calls come from TCRdb's annotation, not from the publication. The sample includes about 300,000 distinct CDR3 sequences, with 10% to 15% observed a single time. In total, the top ten clones hold roughly 8.5% of the sample.

Regarding this clonotype: Its antigen target is currently unknown. Qualities for individual bases were not recorded, and no much larger clone is one base off.

The sequencing input was blood. The TCR sequence derives from a woman aged 30 to 39 with Graves' hyperthyroidism that later progressed to Graves' ophthalmopathy. The V gene is TRBV9 and the J gene is TRBJ2-3; TRBD2 lines up with 9 middle nucleotides. The DNA sequence is given as TGTGCCAGCAGCGTATCCTCGGCTAGCGGGGCAACAGATACGCAGTATTTT. This is translated as CASSVSSASGATDTQYF.